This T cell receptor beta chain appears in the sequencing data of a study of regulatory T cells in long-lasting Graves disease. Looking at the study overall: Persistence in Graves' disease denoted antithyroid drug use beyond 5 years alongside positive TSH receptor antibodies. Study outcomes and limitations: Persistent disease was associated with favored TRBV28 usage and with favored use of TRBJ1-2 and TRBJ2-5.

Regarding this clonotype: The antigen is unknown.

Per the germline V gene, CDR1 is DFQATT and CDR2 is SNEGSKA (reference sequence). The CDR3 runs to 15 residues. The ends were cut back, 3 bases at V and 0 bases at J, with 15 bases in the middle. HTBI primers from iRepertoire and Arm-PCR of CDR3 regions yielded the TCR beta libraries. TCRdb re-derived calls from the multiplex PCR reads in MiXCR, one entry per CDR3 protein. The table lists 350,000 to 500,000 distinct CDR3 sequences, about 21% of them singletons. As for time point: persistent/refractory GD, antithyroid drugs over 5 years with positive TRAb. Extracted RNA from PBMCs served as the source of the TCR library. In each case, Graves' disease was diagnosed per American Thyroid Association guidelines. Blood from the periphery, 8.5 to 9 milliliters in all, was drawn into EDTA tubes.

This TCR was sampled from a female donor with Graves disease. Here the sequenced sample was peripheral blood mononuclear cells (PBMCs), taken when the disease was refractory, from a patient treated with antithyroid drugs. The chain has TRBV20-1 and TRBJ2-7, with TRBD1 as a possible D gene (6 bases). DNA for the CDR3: TGCAGTGCTAGTGCGAGACAGGCTGCCTCCTACGAGCAGTACTTC. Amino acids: CSASARQAASYEQYF.